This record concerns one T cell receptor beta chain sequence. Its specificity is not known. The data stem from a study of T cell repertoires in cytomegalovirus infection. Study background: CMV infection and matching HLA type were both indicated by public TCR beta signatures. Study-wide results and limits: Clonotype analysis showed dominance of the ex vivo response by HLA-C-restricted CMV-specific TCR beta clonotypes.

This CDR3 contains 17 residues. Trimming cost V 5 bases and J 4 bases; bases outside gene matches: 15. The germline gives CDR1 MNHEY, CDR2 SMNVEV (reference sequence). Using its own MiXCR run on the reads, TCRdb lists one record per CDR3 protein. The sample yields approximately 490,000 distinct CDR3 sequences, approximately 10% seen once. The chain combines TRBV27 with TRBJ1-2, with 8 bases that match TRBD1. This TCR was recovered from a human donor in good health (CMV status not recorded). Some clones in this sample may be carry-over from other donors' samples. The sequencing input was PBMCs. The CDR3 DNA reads TGTGCCAGCAGTCCGCTCACGTGGCAGGGGGCCAGCTATGGCTACACCTTC. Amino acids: CASSPLTWQGASYGYTF.